This TCR beta chain was sequenced in a study of patients and donors after allogeneic stem cell transplantation. CDR3 length equals 15 residues. V dropped 6 bases and J dropped 3 bases, with 14 bases sitting between them. Germline V gene lookup returns CDR1 ENHRY and CDR2 SYGVKD. TCRdb reprocessed the RT-PCR reads via MiXCR and lists one record per CDR3 protein. The repertoire holds about a million distinct CDR3 sequences, about 20% seen once, with roughly 6.4% in the top ten. Source material: blood, either unsorted or a sorted T cell fraction (not recorded which). The clonotype originates from a human donor who was either an allogeneic HSCT recipient or a stem cell or donor lymphocyte infusion donor (not recorded which). It is not recorded whose cells these are; they may come from a transplant donor. The chain employs TRBV10-3 and TRBJ2-2; D may be TRBD2 (6 bases). CDR3 in DNA: TGTGCCATCAGCTACTCTAGCGAATACACCGGGGAGCTGTTTTTT. Translating it yields CAISYSSEYTGELFF.